This T cell receptor beta chain was sequenced during a study of blood T cells in healthy people across ages. The V and J ends lost 3 bases and 4 bases, in that order; junction bases with no gene match: 9. The germline CDR1 and CDR2 sequences are SGHTA and FQGNSA. The CDR3 has 15 residues. A second PCR, run for roughly 7 to 11 cycles, used a sample-barcoded 5' primer plus a J-beta primer mix. All cDNA molecules were each tagged by a template-switch adaptor with 12 random nucleotides. TCRdb called the 5' RACE reads again in MiXCR, with one record for every CDR3 protein. The table records more than 600,000 distinct CDR3 sequences, 20% to 25% of them present only once. This clonotype was picked up a small number of times. At least 6 million PBMCs were isolated per sample. This same sample was also part of a study on T cells of mothers and their children.

This receptor was taken from a boy under 18 in good health. Sequencing input: blood. This chain links TRBV7-2 with TRBJ2-7, with 7 bases that match TRBD2. The DNA of the CDR3 is TGTGCCAGCAGCTTCAGGGACTACTTTGGGTACGAGCAGTACTTC. Protein: CASSFRDYFGYEQYF.